The 25 T cell receptor beta chains listed next were all sequenced from one sample in a study of OX40 agonist ivuxolimab in advanced cancers. Library generation was performed with the immunoSEQ multiplex PCR assay. Held by TCRdb, this immuneACCESS table contains in-frame sequences only and omits some clones. Under half of the omission traces to an unresolved V gene where checked; the cause of the rest is unknown. Here the sample has 65,000 to 85,000 clones; roughly 92% occur a single time. The top ten clonotypes cover 6.5% to 8.5% of the sample. Sample: CD4+ or CD8+ T cells sorted from blood, taken in a trial of the OX40 agonist ivuxolimab. Every receptor here comes from an adult with an advanced solid tumor such as melanoma, head and neck, liver or kidney cancer.

The chain recombines TRBV5-5 with TRBJ2-4; the match to TRBD1 covers 8 bases. This CDR3 region has 14 residues. V lost 0 bases, J lost 7 bases, and 3 bases stayed unmatched. Germline-derived CDR1 and CDR2 are SGHKS and YYEKEE (reference sequence). In DNA, the CDR3 is TGTGCCAGCAGCTTGGCCGGGACAGGCAACATTCAGTACTTC. Residues: CASSLAGTGNIQYF.

J is TRBJ2-1 and V is TRBV4-3; 12 bases line up with TRBD2. The ends lost 6 bases at V and 6 bases at J; junction bases unmatched: 9. The germline CDR1 and CDR2 sequences are LGHNA and YSLEER. This CDR3 is 16 amino acids long. The CDR3 here is CASRPLAGGPGNEQFF. The CDR3 region has the DNA TGCGCCAGCAGGCCCCTAGCGGGGGGGCCTGGCAATGAGCAGTTCTTC.

The chain has TRBV5-1 and TRBJ2-7; TRBD1 matches at 7 bases. The V gene end was trimmed by 3 bases and the J gene end by 0 bases; junction bases not matched to a gene: 9. The CDR3 spans 16 residues. Germline V gene lookup returns CDR1 SGHRS and CDR2 YFSETQ. CDR3 in DNA: TGCGCCAGCAGCTGGGGTCCGGGACAGTTCTCCTACGAGCAGTACTTC. It codes for CASSWGPGQFSYEQYF.

The V and J genes are TRBV5-6 and TRBJ1-1; weak D call: TRBD1 (6 bases). Germline CDR1 SGHDT, CDR2 YYEEEE. The CDR3 runs 12 residues. V gave up 2 bases and J gave up 7 bases, with 9 bases separating them. CDR3: CASSFRDIEAFF. In nucleotides, the CDR3 is TGTGCCAGCAGCTTCCGGGACATTGAAGCTTTCTTT.

The V call is TRBV7-9, the J call TRBJ1-2; D ambiguous. V was trimmed by 6 bases and J by 4 bases, leaving 12 bases between them. Germline V gives CDR1 SEHNR, CDR2 FQNEAQ (reference sequence). This CDR3 is 13 amino acids long. This chain's CDR3 is CASRDGLGYGYTF. The CDR3 DNA follows: TGTGCCAGCAGGGATGGTTTGGGCTATGGCTACACCTTC. Full variable domain (missing parts from reference TRBV7-9 and TRBJ1-2): DTGVSQNPRHKITKRGQNVTFRCDPISEHNRLYWYRQTLGQGPEFLTYFQNEAQLEKSRLLSDRFSAERPKGSFSTLEIQRTEQGDSAMYLCASRDGLGYGYTFGSGTRLTVV.

V is TRBV15 and J is TRBJ2-5; no definite D call. The CDR3 is made up of 12 amino acids. The V and J ends lost 8 bases and 5 bases respectively, with 12 bases between them. Germline assignment: CDR1 LNHNV and CDR2 YYDKDF (reference sequence). The CDR3 nucleotides read TGTGCCACCCACCGGCCCCTCGAGACCCAGTACTTC. This codes for CATHRPLETQYF.

This rearrangement joins TRBV7-9 to TRBJ2-7; 9 bases match TRBD2. The J segment lost 1 base and the V segment lost 5 bases, leaving 12 bases of the junction unmatched. The CDR3 runs 17 residues. Germline V gives CDR1 SEHNR, CDR2 FQNEAQ (reference sequence). CDR3 sequence reads: CASSLRLAASGSYEQYF. The CDR3 bases are TGTGCCAGCAGCCTTCGACTAGCGGCCTCGGGGTCCTACGAGCAGTACTTC.

This clone appeared once. This rearrangement joins TRBV16 to TRBJ2-7; 9 positions agree with TRBD1. This CDR3 is built from 14 residues. V trimming: 4 bases; J trimming: 3 bases; junction bases outside the gene matches: 4. CDR1 is KGHSY and CDR2 is FQNENV in the germline V gene. In DNA, the CDR3 is TGTGCCAGCAGCCCTCCGGACAGGGGCTACGAGCAGTACTTC. The encoded protein is CASSPPDRGYEQYF.

The rearrangement uses TRBV5-1 and TRBJ2-7; D is unresolved. The germline gives CDR1 SGHRS, CDR2 YFSETQ. This CDR3 comprises 15 residues. V lost 2 bases, J lost 7 bases, and 19 bases lay in between. This chain's CDR3 is CASSLIGSGLEEQYF. The DNA for the CDR3 is TGCGCCAGCAGCTTAATAGGATCCGGGCTTGAAGAGCAGTACTTC.

The V call is TRBV5-6, the J call TRBJ2-5; D is perhaps TRBD1 (6 bases). This CDR3 region has 14 residues. Per the germline V gene, CDR1 is SGHDT and CDR2 is YYEEEE. Trimming stripped 3 bases from V and 5 bases from J, with 14 bases between. The CDR3 region has the DNA TGTGCCAGCAGCTGGGGGACACTTCGGGAGACCCAGTACTTC. It is translated as CASSWGTLRETQYF.

This clone was counted once. V is TRBV19 and J is TRBJ1-1; no reliable D call. Germline V lookup: CDR1 LNHDA, CDR2 SQIVND (reference sequence). CDR3 size: 13 residues. With 0 bases removed from V and 4 bases from J, the gap between germline ends came to 6 bases. CDR3 region: CASSIDIGTEAFF. CDR3 bases: TGTGCCAGTAGTATAGACATAGGCACTGAAGCTTTCTTT.

V and J are TRBV19 and TRBJ2-7; 8 bases are shared with TRBD2. Losses at the gene ends were 2 bases for V and 5 bases for J; bases not matched to a gene: 11. This CDR3 is built from 16 residues. Germline assignment: CDR1 LNHDA and CDR2 SQIVND (reference sequence). The CDR3 loop reads CASSISSGLEWDEQYF. DNA for the CDR3: TGTGCCAGTAGTATATCGTCGGGACTAGAATGGGACGAGCAGTACTTC.

This chain's CDR3 is CSVEDEGGTEAFF. The CDR3 DNA reads as TGCAGCGTTGAAGACGAAGGGGGCACTGAAGCTTTCTTT. The V gene is TRBV29-1, the J gene TRBJ1-1, with D perhaps matching TRBD1 (6 bases). Per the germline V gene, CDR1 is SQVTM and CDR2 is ANQGSEA. The CDR3 is 13 residues long. V was clipped by 0 bases and J by 4 bases, with 9 bases between them.

Here the CDR3 reads CASSLAGVGGYTF. The CDR3 nucleotides are TGTGCCAGCAGCTTAGCGGGTGTGGGTGGCTACACCTTC. The chain recombines TRBV7-6 with TRBJ1-2; D is uncertain. Looked up from germline, CDR1 is SGHVS and CDR2 is FNYEAQ. The CDR3 is 13 amino acids. V shed 0 bases and J shed 7 bases, with 9 bases lying between them.

The chain combines TRBV7-6 with TRBJ2-6; 12 bases align to TRBD2. This CDR3 spans 18 amino acids. Unmatched junction bases numbered 6, after V lost 5 bases and J lost 1 base. Germline assignment: CDR1 SGHVS and CDR2 FNYEAQ. CDR3 in amino acids: CASSSLAGGPSGANVLTF. The DNA for the CDR3 is TGTGCCAGCAGCAGTCTAGCGGGGGGGCCGTCTGGGGCCAACGTCCTGACTTTC.

This clone was detected once. This chain joins TRBV6-1 and TRBJ1-5; D might be TRBD1 (5 bases). This CDR3 comprises 15 residues. The germline CDR1 and CDR2 sequences are MNHNS and SASEGT. Trimming removed 6 bases from V and 0 bases from J, with 12 bases in between. DNA for the CDR3: TGTGCCAGCAGGGCGGACATCTATAGCAATCAGCCCCAGCATTTT. It translates to CASRADIYSNQPQHF.

CDR3 nucleotide sequence: TGTGCCAGCAGCTTGGGCCAGACGAGCACCTACGAGCAGTACTTC. This sequence encodes CASSLGQTSTYEQYF. The chain couples TRBV7-9 to TRBJ2-7; no clear D gene. The ends were cut back, 3 bases at V and 2 bases at J, with 14 bases in the middle. Germline V gene lookup returns CDR1 SEHNR and CDR2 FQNEAQ (reference sequence). This CDR3 has 15 residues.

The chain has TRBV27 and TRBJ2-2; D may be TRBD1 or TRBD2 (6 bases each). Trimming took 6 bases from V and 3 from J, leaving 11 bases between them. CDR3 length: 14 amino acids. In germline, CDR1 is MNHEY, CDR2 SMNVEV (reference sequence). For the CDR3, the DNA is TGTGCCAGCAGACCGGGGGCGTACACCGGGGAGCTGTTTTTT. Translation: CASRPGAYTGELFF.

This chain uses TRBV19 with TRBJ1-1; no clear D gene. Per germline, CDR1 LNHDA and CDR2 SQIVND (reference sequence). There are 13 residues in the CDR3. V was pared by 9 bases and J by 3 bases, with 14 bases between. CDR3 in DNA: TGTGCCAGCAGAAGCACGGTGTACACTGAAGCTTTCTTT. It encodes CASRSTVYTEAFF.

This clone is labeled medium-sized. The chain recombines TRBV6-4 with TRBJ2-6; D is ambiguous. This CDR3 is built from 14 residues. Germline V gives CDR1 MRHNA, CDR2 SNTAGT. Trimming pared 2 bases from V and 0 bases from J, leaving 2 bases between. CDR3 in amino acids: CASSDNSGANVLTF. In DNA, the CDR3 is TGTGCCAGCAGTGACAACTCTGGGGCCAACGTCCTGACTTTC.

The CDR3 protein is CASSLNEAGLNTEAFF. CDR3 in DNA: TGTGCCAGCAGCTTAAATGAGGCAGGGCTGAACACTGAAGCTTTCTTT. The V gene is TRBV7-9, the J gene TRBJ1-1; the D gene is possibly TRBD1 (5 bases). This CDR3 region has 16 residues. V was trimmed by 2 bases and J by 0 bases, leaving 13 bases between them. Germline CDR1 and CDR2: SEHNR and FQNEAQ (reference sequence).

This chain joins TRBV7-6 and TRBJ2-1; D not certain. The CDR3 consists of 13 residues. Deletions cut 3 bases from V and 5 bases from J, with 8 bases between. Per the germline V gene, CDR1 is SGHVS and CDR2 is FNYEAQ. CDR3 region: CASSFSTDNEQFF. CDR3 coding DNA: TGTGCCAGCAGCTTCAGCACCGACAATGAGCAGTTCTTC.

V is TRBV19 and J is TRBJ2-7; possible D gene TRBD2, 6 bases. Germline V gene lookup returns CDR1 LNHDA and CDR2 SQIVND (reference sequence). The CDR3 runs to 13 residues. Deletions cut 11 bases from V and 2 bases from J, with 16 bases between. CDR3 sequence reads: CASTGTPTYEQYF. DNA for the CDR3: TGTGCCTCAACCGGGACTCCCACCTACGAGCAGTACTTC.

This rearrangement joins TRBV5-4 to TRBJ1-2, with TRBD1 as a possible D gene (5 bases). The CDR3 has 16 residues. CDR1 and CDR2 (germline): SGHNT, YYREEE (reference sequence). Trimming shortened V by 2 bases and J by 0 bases, and 14 bases separated the two germline ends. Written as DNA, the CDR3 is TGTGCCAGCAGCTTTTCCGTCCGGACATCTAACTATGGCTACACCTTC. It encodes CASSFSVRTSNYGYTF.

The rearrangement joins TRBV6-5 to TRBJ1-1; no clear D. CDR1 is MNHEY, CDR2 SVGAGI, per germline. The CDR3 totals 14 residues. V lost 4 bases and J 0 bases, leaving 9 bases between the germline ends. In DNA, the CDR3 is TGTGCCAGCAGTTTATCACGGATGAACACTGAAGCTTTCTTT. It yields the protein CASSLSRMNTEAFF.